The T cell receptor (beta chain) under discussion was sequenced for a study of blood T cell repertoires in COVID-19. Assay used: immunoSEQ multiplex PCR; TCRdb lists only in-frame clones, some missing. This table holds around 110,000 clones, 86% found once. This CDR3 contains 16 residues. Trimming removed 0 bases at V and 4 bases at J, with 13 bases between. Germline V gene sequence: CDR1 MGHRA, CDR2 YSYEKL. The TCR was taken from a man in his forties or fifties with acute or convalescent COVID-19. V is TRBV4-1 and J is TRBJ1-5, with D possibly TRBD1 on 5 matching bases. Specimen: peripheral blood. Written as DNA, the CDR3 is TGCGCCAGCAGCCAAGATCTGGCACAGGCTAATCAGCCCCAGCATTTT. Protein product: CASSQDLAQANQPQHF.